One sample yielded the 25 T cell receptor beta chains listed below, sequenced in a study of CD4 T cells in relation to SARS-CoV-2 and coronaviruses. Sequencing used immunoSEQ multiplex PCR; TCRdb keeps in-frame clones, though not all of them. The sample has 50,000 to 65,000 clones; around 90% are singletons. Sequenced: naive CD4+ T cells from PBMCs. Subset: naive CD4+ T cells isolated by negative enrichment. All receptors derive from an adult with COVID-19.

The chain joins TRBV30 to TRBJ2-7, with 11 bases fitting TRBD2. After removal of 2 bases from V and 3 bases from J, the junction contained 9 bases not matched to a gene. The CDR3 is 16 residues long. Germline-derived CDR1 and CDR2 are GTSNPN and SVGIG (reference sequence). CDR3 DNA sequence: TGTGCCTGGAGTCTTGAACTAGCGGGAGTTTTCTACGAGCAGTACTTC. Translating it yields CAWSLELAGVFYEQYF.

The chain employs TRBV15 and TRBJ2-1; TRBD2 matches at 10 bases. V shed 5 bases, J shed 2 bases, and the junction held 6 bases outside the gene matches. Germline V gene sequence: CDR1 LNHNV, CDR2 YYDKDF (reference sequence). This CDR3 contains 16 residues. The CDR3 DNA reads TGTGCCACCAGCCGCGGACTAGCGGCCACCTACAATGAGCAGTTCTTC. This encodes CATSRGLAATYNEQFF.

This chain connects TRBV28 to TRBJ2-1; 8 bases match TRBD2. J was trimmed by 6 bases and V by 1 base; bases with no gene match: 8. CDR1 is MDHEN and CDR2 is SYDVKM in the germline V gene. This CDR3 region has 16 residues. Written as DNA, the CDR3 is TGTGCCAGCAGTTTATCGGGACTAGTCTTAGTCAATGAGCAGTTCTTC. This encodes CASSLSGLVLVNEQFF.

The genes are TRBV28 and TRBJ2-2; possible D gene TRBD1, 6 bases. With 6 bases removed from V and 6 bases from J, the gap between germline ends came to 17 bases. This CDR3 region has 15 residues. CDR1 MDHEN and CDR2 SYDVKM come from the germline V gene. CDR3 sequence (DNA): TGTGCCAGCAGCCTCGGACAGCCCATCGCCGGGGAGCTGTTTTTT. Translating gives CASSLGQPIAGELFF.

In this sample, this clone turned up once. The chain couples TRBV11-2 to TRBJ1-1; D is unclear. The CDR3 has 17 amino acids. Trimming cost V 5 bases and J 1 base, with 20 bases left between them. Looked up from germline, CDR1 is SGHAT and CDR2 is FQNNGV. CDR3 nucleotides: TGTGCCAGCAGCCAAAGGAGCCGTTGGCAGGAGAACACTGAAGCTTTCTTT. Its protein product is CASSQRSRWQENTEAFF. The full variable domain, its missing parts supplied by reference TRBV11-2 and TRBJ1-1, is EAGVAQSPRYKIIEKRQSVAFWCNPISGHATLYWYQQILGQGPKLLIQFQNNGVVDDSQLPKDRFSAERLKGVDSTLKIQPAKLEDSAVYLCASSQRSRWQENTEAFFGQGTRLTVV.

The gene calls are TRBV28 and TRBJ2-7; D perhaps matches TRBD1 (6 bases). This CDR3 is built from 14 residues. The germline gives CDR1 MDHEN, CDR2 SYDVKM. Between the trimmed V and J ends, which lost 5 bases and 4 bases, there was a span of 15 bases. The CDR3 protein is CASSRAGEIYEQYF. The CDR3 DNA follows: TGTGCCAGCAGTAGGGCAGGGGAAATATACGAGCAGTACTTC. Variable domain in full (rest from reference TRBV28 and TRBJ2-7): DVKVTQSSRYLVKRTGEKVFLECVQDMDHENMFWYRQDPGLGLRLIYFSYDVKMKEKGDIPEGYSVSREKKERFSLILESASTNQTSMYLCASSRAGEIYEQYFGPGTRLTVT.

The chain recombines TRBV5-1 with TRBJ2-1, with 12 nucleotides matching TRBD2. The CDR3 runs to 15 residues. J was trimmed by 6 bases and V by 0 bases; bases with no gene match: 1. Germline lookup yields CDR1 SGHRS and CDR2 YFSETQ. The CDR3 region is CASSLGLAGANEQFF. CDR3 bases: TGCGCCAGCAGCTTGGGACTAGCGGGAGCCAATGAGCAGTTCTTC.

The CDR3 region is CASSLGRGGVGKLFF. DNA for the CDR3: TGTGCCAGCAGCTTAGGACGGGGGGGAGTAGGAAAACTGTTTTTT. This chain links TRBV7-9 with TRBJ1-4; possibly TRBD1 for D (5 bases). This CDR3 is built from 15 residues. The V and J ends lost 1 base and 10 bases respectively, with 16 bases between them. Germline V gene data show CDR1 as SEHNR and CDR2 as FQNEAQ (reference sequence).

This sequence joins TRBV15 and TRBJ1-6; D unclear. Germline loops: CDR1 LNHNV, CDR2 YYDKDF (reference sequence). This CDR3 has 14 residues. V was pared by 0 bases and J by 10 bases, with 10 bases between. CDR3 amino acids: CATSRETVGSPLHF. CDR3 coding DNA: TGTGCCACCAGCAGAGAAACAGTAGGATCACCCCTCCACTTT.

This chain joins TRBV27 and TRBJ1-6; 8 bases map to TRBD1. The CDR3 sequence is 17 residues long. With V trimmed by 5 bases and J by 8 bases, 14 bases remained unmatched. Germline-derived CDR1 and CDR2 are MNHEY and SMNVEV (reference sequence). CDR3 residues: CASSRPRTQGADSPLHF. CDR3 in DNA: TGTGCCAGCAGTCGGCCGAGAACCCAGGGGGCCGATTCACCCCTCCACTTT.

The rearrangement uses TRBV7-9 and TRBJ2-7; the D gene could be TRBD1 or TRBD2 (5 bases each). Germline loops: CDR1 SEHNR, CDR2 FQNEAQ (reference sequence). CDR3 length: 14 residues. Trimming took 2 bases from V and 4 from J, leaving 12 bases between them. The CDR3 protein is CASSLWGREYEQYF. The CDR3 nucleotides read TGTGCCAGCAGCTTATGGGGACGCGAATACGAGCAGTACTTC.

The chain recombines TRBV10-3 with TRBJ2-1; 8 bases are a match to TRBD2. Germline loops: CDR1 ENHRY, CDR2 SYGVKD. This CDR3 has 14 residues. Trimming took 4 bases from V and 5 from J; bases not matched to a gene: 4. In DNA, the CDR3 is TGTGCCATCAGTGGGCTAGCGGGTAACAATGAGCAGTTCTTC. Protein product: CAISGLAGNNEQFF.

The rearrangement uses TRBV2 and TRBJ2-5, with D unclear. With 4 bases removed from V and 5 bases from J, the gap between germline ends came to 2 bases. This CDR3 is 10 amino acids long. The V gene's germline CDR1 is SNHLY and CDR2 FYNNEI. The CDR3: CASSVETQYF. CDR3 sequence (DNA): TGTGCCAGCAGTGTGGAGACCCAGTACTTC.

The chain's CDR3 is CASSYAHTQYF. In DNA form, the CDR3 reads TGTGCCAGCAGTTATGCTCATACGCAGTATTTT. V gene TRBV6-5 combines with J gene TRBJ2-3; no reliable D call. CDR3 length: 11 residues. Germline-derived CDR1 and CDR2 are MNHEY and SVGAGI. Trimming cost V 3 bases and J 7 bases, with 5 bases left between them.

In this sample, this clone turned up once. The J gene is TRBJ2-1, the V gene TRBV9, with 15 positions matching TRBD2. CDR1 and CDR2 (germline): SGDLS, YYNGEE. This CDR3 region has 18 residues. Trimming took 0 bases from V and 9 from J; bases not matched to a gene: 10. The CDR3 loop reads CASSVAAGGLAGGGEQFF. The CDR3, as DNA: TGTGCCAGCAGCGTAGCAGCGGGGGGACTAGCGGGAGGAGGTGAGCAGTTCTTC. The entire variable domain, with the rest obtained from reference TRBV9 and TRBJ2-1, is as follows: DSGVTQTPKHLITATGQRVTLRCSPRSGDLSVYWYQQSLDQGLQFLIQYYNGEERAKGNILERFSAQQFPDLHSELNLSSLELGDSALYFCASSVAAGGLAGGGEQFFGPGTRLTVL.

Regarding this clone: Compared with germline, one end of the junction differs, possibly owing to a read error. The CDR3 protein is CASSHLPGQGAETQYF. CDR3 in DNA: TGTGCTAGCAGCCATCTCCCGGGACAGGGGGCAGAGACCCAGTACTTC. The chain employs TRBV7-7 and TRBJ2-5; the match to TRBD1 covers 12 bases. This CDR3 has 16 amino acids. Germline assignment: CDR1 SSHAT and CDR2 FNYEAQ (reference sequence).

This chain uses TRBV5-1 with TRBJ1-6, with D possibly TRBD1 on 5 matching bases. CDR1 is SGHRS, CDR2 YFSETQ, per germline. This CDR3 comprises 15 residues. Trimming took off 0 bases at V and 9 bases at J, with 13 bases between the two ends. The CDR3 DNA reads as TGCGCCAGCAGCTTGGCCGGGGGTCAAGTTTCACCCCTCCACTTT. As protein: CASSLAGGQVSPLHF.

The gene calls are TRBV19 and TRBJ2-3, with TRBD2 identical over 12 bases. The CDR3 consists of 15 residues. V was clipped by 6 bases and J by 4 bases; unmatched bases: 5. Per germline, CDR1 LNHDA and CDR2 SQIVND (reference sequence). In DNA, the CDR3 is TGTGCCAGTAGCCGGACTAGCGGGATCGCAGATACGCAGTATTTT. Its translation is CASSRTSGIADTQYF. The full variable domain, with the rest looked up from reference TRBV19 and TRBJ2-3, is DGGITQSPKYLFRKEGQNVTLSCEQNLNHDAMYWYRQDPGQGLRLIYYSQIVNDFQKGDIAEGYSVSREKKESFPLTVTSAQKNPTAFYLCASSRTSGIADTQYFGPGTRLTVL.

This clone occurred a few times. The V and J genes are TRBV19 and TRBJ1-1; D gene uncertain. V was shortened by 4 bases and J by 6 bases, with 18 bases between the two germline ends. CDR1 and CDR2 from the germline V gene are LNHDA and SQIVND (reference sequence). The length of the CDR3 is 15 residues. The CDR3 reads CASSKGDLIDAEAFF. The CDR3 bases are TGTGCCAGTAGTAAAGGAGACTTAATCGATGCTGAAGCTTTCTTT. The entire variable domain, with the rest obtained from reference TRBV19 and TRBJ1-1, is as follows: DGGITQSPKYLFRKEGQNVTLSCEQNLNHDAMYWYRQDPGQGLRLIYYSQIVNDFQKGDIAEGYSVSREKKESFPLTVTSAQKNPTAFYLCASSKGDLIDAEAFFGQGTRLTVV.

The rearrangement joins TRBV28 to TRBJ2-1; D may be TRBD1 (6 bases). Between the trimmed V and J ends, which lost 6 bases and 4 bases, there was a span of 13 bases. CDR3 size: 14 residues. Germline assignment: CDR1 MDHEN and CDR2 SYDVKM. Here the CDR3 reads CASSPGQIYNEQFF. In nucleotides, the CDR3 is TGTGCCAGCAGCCCGGGACAAATTTACAATGAGCAGTTCTTC.

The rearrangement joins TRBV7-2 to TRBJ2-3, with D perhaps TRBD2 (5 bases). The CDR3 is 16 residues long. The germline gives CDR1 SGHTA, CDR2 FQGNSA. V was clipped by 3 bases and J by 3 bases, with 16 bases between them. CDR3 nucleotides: TGTGCCAGCAGCTTCTACCAGAGATCGGGGACAGATACGCAGTATTTT. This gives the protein CASSFYQRSGTDTQYF.

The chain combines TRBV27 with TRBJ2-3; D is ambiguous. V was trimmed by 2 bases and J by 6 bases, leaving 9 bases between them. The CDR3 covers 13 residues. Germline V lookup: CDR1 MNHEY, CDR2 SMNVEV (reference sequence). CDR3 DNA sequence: TGTGCCAGCAGTTTAGGGGTCACGGATACGCAGTATTTT. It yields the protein CASSLGVTDTQYF.

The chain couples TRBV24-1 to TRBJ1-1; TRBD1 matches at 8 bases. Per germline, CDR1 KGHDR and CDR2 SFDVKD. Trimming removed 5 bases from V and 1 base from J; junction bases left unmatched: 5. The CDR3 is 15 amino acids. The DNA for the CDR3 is TGTGCCACCAGTGCTGGGACAGGCCAGAACACTGAAGCTTTCTTT. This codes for CATSAGTGQNTEAFF.

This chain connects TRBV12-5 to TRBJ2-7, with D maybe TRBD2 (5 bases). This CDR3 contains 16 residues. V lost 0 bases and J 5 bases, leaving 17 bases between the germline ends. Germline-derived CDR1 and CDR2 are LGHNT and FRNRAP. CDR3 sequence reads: CASGLVLGDVLDEQYF. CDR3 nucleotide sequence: TGTGCTAGTGGTTTGGTACTCGGGGATGTTCTAGACGAGCAGTACTTC.

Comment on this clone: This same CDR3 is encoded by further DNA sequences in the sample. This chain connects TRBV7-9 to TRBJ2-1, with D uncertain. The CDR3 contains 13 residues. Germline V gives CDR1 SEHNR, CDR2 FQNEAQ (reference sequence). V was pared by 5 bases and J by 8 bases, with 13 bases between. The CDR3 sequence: CASSPSFEDEQFF. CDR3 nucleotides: TGTGCCAGCAGCCCGTCTTTTGAGGATGAGCAGTTCTTC.